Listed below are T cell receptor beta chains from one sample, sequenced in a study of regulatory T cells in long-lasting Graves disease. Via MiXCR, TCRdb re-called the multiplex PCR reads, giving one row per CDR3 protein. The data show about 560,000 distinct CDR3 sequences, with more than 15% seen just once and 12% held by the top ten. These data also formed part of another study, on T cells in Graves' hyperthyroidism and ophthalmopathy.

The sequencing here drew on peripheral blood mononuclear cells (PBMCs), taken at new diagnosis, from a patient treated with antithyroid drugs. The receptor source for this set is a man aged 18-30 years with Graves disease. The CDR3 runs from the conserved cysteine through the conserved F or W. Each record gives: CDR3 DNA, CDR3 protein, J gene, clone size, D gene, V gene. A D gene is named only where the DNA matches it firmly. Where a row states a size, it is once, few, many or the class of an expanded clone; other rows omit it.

CDR3 DNA: TGTGCCAGCAGCTTAGGGACCCCGGGACCCTCAAATGAGCAGTTCTTC; CDR3 protein: CASSLGTPGPSNEQFF; J gene: TRBJ2-1; clone size: many; D gene: -; V gene: TRBV13
CDR3 DNA: TGTGCCAGCAGTTTTCGCAGGGGTCGAGAAGAGACCCAGTACTTC; CDR3 protein: CASSFRRGREETQYF; J gene: TRBJ2-5; clone size: -; D gene: -; V gene: TRBV27
CDR3 DNA: TGTGCCAGCAGTCCGGGACAAACTGGCCATGAGCAGTTCTTC; CDR3 protein: CASSPGQTGHEQFF; J gene: TRBJ2-1; clone size: -; D gene: -; V gene: TRBV6-1
CDR3 DNA: TGTGCCAGCAGCCGGAAACTAGCGGGAGAAGAGACCCAGTACTTC; CDR3 protein: CASSRKLAGEETQYF; J gene: TRBJ2-5; clone size: few; D gene: TRBD2; V gene: TRBV11-3
CDR3 DNA: TGCAGTGCTAGAGTTGCGGGCCAGGGGGGATGGTACAATGAGCAGTTCTTC; CDR3 protein: CSARVAGQGGWYNEQFF; J gene: TRBJ2-1; clone size: many; D gene: -; V gene: TRBV20-1
CDR3 DNA: TGCAGTGCTAGAGCAGGGCTCAATCAGCCCCAGCATTTT; CDR3 protein: CSARAGLNQPQHF; J gene: TRBJ1-5; clone size: few; D gene: -; V gene: TRBV20-1
CDR3 DNA: TGTGCCAGCAGCGTACGAGGGAGTGTGGCCAATTCACCCCTCCACTTT; CDR3 protein: CASSVRGSVANSPLHF; J gene: TRBJ1-6; clone size: -; D gene: -; V gene: TRBV11-1
CDR3 DNA: TGTGCCAGCAGCCTAGTTGGGGGAGATGGAGAGCAGTACTTC; CDR3 protein: CASSLVGGDGEQYF; J gene: TRBJ2-7; clone size: -; D gene: -; V gene: TRBV7-9
CDR3 DNA: TGCGCCAGCAGCCCGACACTTTTCTCTGGGGCCAACGTCCTGACTTTC; CDR3 protein: CASSPTLFSGANVLTF; J gene: TRBJ2-6; clone size: few; D gene: -; V gene: TRBV5-1
CDR3 DNA: TGCGCCAGCAGCTCAGGGACAGGGGCAGCTTCCGGGGAGCTGTTTTTT; CDR3 protein: CASSSGTGAASGELFF; J gene: TRBJ2-2; clone size: -; D gene: TRBD1; V gene: TRBV5-1
CDR3 DNA: TGTGCCAGCCTTATAGGACAGGGGGCTGAAGCTTTCTTT; CDR3 protein: CASLIGQGAEAFF; J gene: TRBJ1-1; clone size: many; D gene: TRBD1; V gene: TRBV12-3/TRBV12-4
CDR3 DNA: TGCGCCAGCAGCCCCCGGCAGGGTGGCACCGGGGAGCTGTTTTTT; CDR3 protein: CASSPRQGGTGELFF; J gene: TRBJ2-2; clone size: few; D gene: -; V gene: TRBV5-1
CDR3 DNA: TGCAGTGCGAGAAGCCAGACAGGTAACACTGAAGCTTTCTTT; CDR3 protein: CSARSQTGNTEAFF; J gene: TRBJ1-1; clone size: few; D gene: -; V gene: TRBV20-1
CDR3 DNA: TGTGCTAGCAGCTTAGCCCTCGGTGGAACCGGGGAGCTGTTTTTT; CDR3 protein: CASSLALGGTGELFF; J gene: TRBJ2-2; clone size: -; D gene: -; V gene: TRBV7-7
CDR3 DNA: TGTGCCAGCAGCCCAGGCGGGGGGCGCGATGAAAAACTGTTTTTT; CDR3 protein: CASSPGGGRDEKLFF; J gene: TRBJ1-4; clone size: few; D gene: -; V gene: TRBV11-1
CDR3 DNA: TGTGCCAGCAGCTTAGATGGGGGATCCGGCAATGAGCAGTTCTTC; CDR3 protein: CASSLDGGSGNEQFF; J gene: TRBJ2-1; clone size: -; D gene: -; V gene: TRBV7-9
CDR3 DNA: TGCGCCAGCAGCCAAGTTACAAATGCCAATCAGCCCCAGCATTTT; CDR3 protein: CASSQVTNANQPQHF; J gene: TRBJ1-5; clone size: -; D gene: -; V gene: TRBV4-1
CDR3 DNA: TGTGCCACCAGCAGAGGTGACAATGAGCAGTTCTTC; CDR3 protein: CATSRGDNEQFF; J gene: TRBJ2-1; clone size: -; D gene: -; V gene: TRBV15
CDR3 DNA: TGTGCCAGCAGATCTAGCGGGAGTCGGGCAGATACGCAGTATTTT; CDR3 protein: CASRSSGSRADTQYF; J gene: TRBJ2-3; clone size: many; D gene: TRBD2; V gene: TRBV12-3/TRBV12-4
CDR3 DNA: TGTGCCAGCAGCCAAAGCTATGGCTACACCTTC; CDR3 protein: CASSQSYGYTF; J gene: TRBJ1-2; clone size: many; D gene: -; V gene: TRBV3-1
CDR3 DNA: TGTGCCACCAGTGACCACGGACAGATCTATGGCTACACCTTC; CDR3 protein: CATSDHGQIYGYTF; J gene: TRBJ1-2; clone size: -; D gene: -; V gene: TRBV24-1
CDR3 DNA: TGTGCCAGCCCCGGGGGCTCCTACGAGCAGTACTTC; CDR3 protein: CASPGGSYEQYF; J gene: TRBJ2-7; clone size: few; D gene: -; V gene: TRBV5-8
CDR3 DNA: TGCGCCAGCAGCCGCGGACTAGCGGGGCGTTCCTACGAGCAGTACTTC; CDR3 protein: CASSRGLAGRSYEQYF; J gene: TRBJ2-7; clone size: -; D gene: TRBD2; V gene: TRBV4-1
CDR3 DNA: TGCAGTGCTAGGGTCAGGGGGGGTGCAGATACGCAGTATTTT; CDR3 protein: CSARVRGGADTQYF; J gene: TRBJ2-3; clone size: -; D gene: -; V gene: TRBV20-1
CDR3 DNA: TGTGCCAGCGGTCTAAGGGAGACCCAGTACTTC; CDR3 protein: CASGLRETQYF; J gene: TRBJ2-5; clone size: -; D gene: -; V gene: TRBV28
CDR3 DNA: TGTGCCACCAGCAGAGTGGCAGTTTCCGGAAACACCATATATTTT; CDR3 protein: CATSRVAVSGNTIYF; J gene: TRBJ1-3; clone size: -; D gene: -; V gene: TRBV15
CDR3 DNA: TGTGCCAGCAGCACGACAGGGACCCAGCCCCAGCATTTT; CDR3 protein: CASSTTGTQPQHF; J gene: TRBJ1-5; clone size: -; D gene: TRBD1; V gene: TRBV7-9
CDR3 DNA: TGTGCCAGCGTGGCGGGGGAGACAACTAATGAAAAACTGTTTTTT; CDR3 protein: CASVAGETTNEKLFF; J gene: TRBJ1-4; clone size: few; D gene: -; V gene: TRBV28
CDR3 DNA: TGTGCCAGCAGCTTAACTCCAGAGAACACTGAAGCTTTCTTT; CDR3 protein: CASSLTPENTEAFF; J gene: TRBJ1-1; clone size: few; D gene: -; V gene: TRBV7-3
CDR3 DNA: TGTGCCAGCAGCTTATCGGACAGCCTCGATACGCAGTATTTT; CDR3 protein: CASSLSDSLDTQYF; J gene: TRBJ2-3; clone size: -; D gene: -; V gene: TRBV7-9
CDR3 DNA: TGTGCCAGCAGCCCCCAGGGAGCGGGAAGGGGCGAGCAGTACTTC; CDR3 protein: CASSPQGAGRGEQYF; J gene: TRBJ2-7; clone size: few; D gene: TRBD2; V gene: TRBV7-3
CDR3 DNA: TGTGCCAGCAGCTCCCTAGGGACTAGCGGGAGGGCCCGGGAGCAGTACTTC; CDR3 protein: CASSSLGTSGRAREQYF; J gene: TRBJ2-7; clone size: -; D gene: TRBD2; V gene: TRBV7-9
CDR3 DNA: TGTGCCAGCAGCTCCCAAAGACAGACAGGAAATGGCTACACCTTC; CDR3 protein: CASSSQRQTGNGYTF; J gene: TRBJ1-2; clone size: many; D gene: -; V gene: TRBV11-2
CDR3 DNA: TGTGCCAGCAGTTTACCTGGGGATTATAGCAATCAGCCCCAGCATTTT; CDR3 protein: CASSLPGDYSNQPQHF; J gene: TRBJ1-5; clone size: -; D gene: -; V gene: TRBV28
CDR3 DNA: TGTGCCAGCAGCGGTCCCGGGACTAGCGGGAGGAACTCCTACGAGCAGTACTTC; CDR3 protein: CASSGPGTSGRNSYEQYF; J gene: TRBJ2-7; clone size: many; D gene: TRBD2; V gene: TRBV2
CDR3 DNA: TGTGCCAGCAGTTACTCGAAGTGGACAGTCGAAGCTTTCTTT; CDR3 protein: CASSYSKWTVEAFF; J gene: TRBJ1-1; clone size: many; D gene: -; V gene: TRBV6-5
CDR3 DNA: TGTGCCAGCTCACCCCCGACGGAAAATCAGCCCCAGCATTTT; CDR3 protein: CASSPPTENQPQHF; J gene: TRBJ1-5; clone size: few; D gene: -; V gene: TRBV18
CDR3 DNA: TGTACCAGCTCACTTGACAGGGGGCAGATGAATGATCAGCCCCAGCATTTT; CDR3 protein: CTSSLDRGQMNDQPQHF; J gene: TRBJ1-5; clone size: few; D gene: TRBD1; V gene: TRBV18
CDR3 DNA: TGTGCCAGCAGCTTATACACCGGGGAGCTGTTTTTT; CDR3 protein: CASSLYTGELFF; J gene: TRBJ2-2; clone size: many; D gene: -; V gene: TRBV12-3/TRBV12-4
CDR3 DNA: TGTGCCAGCAGCCAAGCCCGGGTCGCCAGGGGGGCTGGAAACACCATATATTTT; CDR3 protein: CASSQARVARGAGNTIYF; J gene: TRBJ1-3; clone size: few; D gene: TRBD1; V gene: TRBV3-1
CDR3 DNA: TGTGCCATCAGTGAGTCGATTACAGATTATGGCTACACCTTC; CDR3 protein: CAISESITDYGYTF; J gene: TRBJ1-2; clone size: few; D gene: -; V gene: TRBV10-3
CDR3 DNA: TGTGCCACCAGACTCGACAGGGGGGACACTGAAGCTTTCTTT; CDR3 protein: CATRLDRGDTEAFF; J gene: TRBJ1-1; clone size: many; D gene: TRBD1; V gene: TRBV15
CDR3 DNA: TGTGCCAGCAGTTATCCCTCCCGCTTAGCGGAATACTTCTACGAGCAGTACTTC; CDR3 protein: CASSYPSRLAEYFYEQYF; J gene: TRBJ2-7; clone size: -; D gene: -; V gene: TRBV6-2/TRBV6-3
CDR3 DNA: TGTGCCAGCAGCCAATCCCAGGGAATATATGGCTACACCTTC; CDR3 protein: CASSQSQGIYGYTF; J gene: TRBJ1-2; clone size: many; D gene: -; V gene: TRBV3-1
CDR3 DNA: TGTGCCAGCAGAGGACTAGCGCAGACCTACGAGCAGTACTTC; CDR3 protein: CASRGLAQTYEQYF; J gene: TRBJ2-7; clone size: few; D gene: TRBD2; V gene: TRBV12-3/TRBV12-4
CDR3 DNA: TGTGCCAGCTTGGGACAGGGGAACACCGGGGAGCTGTTTTTT; CDR3 protein: CASLGQGNTGELFF; J gene: TRBJ2-2; clone size: many; D gene: TRBD1; V gene: TRBV25-1
CDR3 DNA: TGTGCCAGCAGCACGAGCAGGGGGGACTACGAGCAGTACTTC; CDR3 protein: CASSTSRGDYEQYF; J gene: TRBJ2-7; clone size: many; D gene: -; V gene: TRBV7-8
CDR3 DNA: TGTGCCAGCAGCCACGAACTGACTAGCGGAAACACCGGGGAGCTGTTTTTT; CDR3 protein: CASSHELTSGNTGELFF; J gene: TRBJ2-2; clone size: -; D gene: TRBD2; V gene: TRBV11-3
CDR3 DNA: TGTGCCAGCAGGTCGGGGAGGGGATCCGAAAATGAGCAGTTCTTC; CDR3 protein: CASRSGRGSENEQFF; J gene: TRBJ2-1; clone size: few; D gene: TRBD2; V gene: TRBV6-2/TRBV6-3
CDR3 DNA: TGCAGCGTTAGTCAGGACTCCTACGAGCAGTACTTC; CDR3 protein: CSVSQDSYEQYF; J gene: TRBJ2-7; clone size: -; D gene: -; V gene: TRBV29-1
CDR3 DNA: TGCAGTCCCACCGATGGGGGTTACAATGAGCAGTTCTTC; CDR3 protein: CSPTDGGYNEQFF; J gene: TRBJ2-1; clone size: many; D gene: -; V gene: TRBV20-1
CDR3 DNA: TGCGCCAGCAGCCAAGGACTCTCTATAGGGTCTGATGAGCAGTTCTTC; CDR3 protein: CASSQGLSIGSDEQFF; J gene: TRBJ2-1; clone size: -; D gene: -; V gene: TRBV4-1